This T cell receptor (beta chain) was obtained from a study of early T cells in non-severe SARS-CoV-2 infection. At the level of the study: Chains were unpaired, as sequencing was done on bulk RNA from unsorted whole blood. Study observations and caveats: A preference for anti-spike CD8 responses marked VDJdb matching, which missed private and CD4 specificities.

This clonotype has at least ten counts. Its target is not known. The CDR3 has 14 amino acids. Germline CDR1 MNHEY, CDR2 SVGAGI. V was cut by 5 bases and J by 8 bases, with 18 bases left in between. Each single cDNA molecule received a unique molecular identifier. TCRdb recomputed calls from the 5' RACE reads with MiXCR, one row per CDR3 protein. The sample holds tens of thousands of distinct CDR3 sequences, roughly an eighth seen once. The chain recombines TRBV6-5 with TRBJ1-2; no clear D gene. The TCR was taken from an adult who was a healthcare worker with PCR-confirmed SARS-CoV-2 infection or an uninfected control (not recorded which). The sample taken for sequencing was whole blood. The CDR3 loop reads CASSPPGSSGGYTF. The CDR3, as DNA: TGTGCCAGCAGTCCCCCGGGGAGCTCTGGGGGCTACACCTTC.